This T cell receptor (beta chain) is from a study of T cell responses to AZD1222 COVID-19 vaccine. This CDR3 has 15 residues. The V and J ends lost 5 bases and 1 base respectively, with 12 bases between them. CDR1 and CDR2 from the germline V gene are MGHRA and YSYEKL. In regard to this clone: Its antigen remains unidentified.

Clones were sequenced by immunoSEQ multiplex PCR, and TCRdb holds only the in-frame ones, with some missing. The sample includes 100,000 to 150,000 clones, around 84% of them seen just once. Study-level points and caveats: Reportedly, close to half of spike-specific TCRs are directed against unmutated variant regions. Repertoire sampling occurred only after the peak T cell response. White British ancestry dominated among donors, who included more females, and clonal diversity was possibly underestimated.

The sequence derives from an adult in good health. V and J are TRBV4-1 and TRBJ1-5; the D gene is possibly TRBD1 (5 bases). This specimen was peripheral blood, taken on day 0 of AZD1222 vaccination. CDR3 nucleotide sequence: TGCGCCAGCAGCTACCGACAGTTCAGCAATCAGCCCCAGCATTTT. Translation: CASSYRQFSNQPQHF.